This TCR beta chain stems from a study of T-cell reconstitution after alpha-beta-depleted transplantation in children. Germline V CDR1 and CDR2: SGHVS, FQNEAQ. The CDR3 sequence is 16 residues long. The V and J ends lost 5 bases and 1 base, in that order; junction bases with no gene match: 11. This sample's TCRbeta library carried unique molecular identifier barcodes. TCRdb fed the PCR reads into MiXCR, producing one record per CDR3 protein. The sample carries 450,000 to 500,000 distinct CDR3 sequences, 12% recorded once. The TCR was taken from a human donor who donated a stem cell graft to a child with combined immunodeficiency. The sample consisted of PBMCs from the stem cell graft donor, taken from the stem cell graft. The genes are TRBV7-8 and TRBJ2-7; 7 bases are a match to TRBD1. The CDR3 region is CASSPLPGQSSYEQYF. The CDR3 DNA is TGTGCCAGCAGCCCCCTTCCGGGACAGTCTTCCTACGAGCAGTACTTC. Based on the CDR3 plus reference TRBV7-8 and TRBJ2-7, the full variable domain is GAGVSQSPRYKVAKRGQDVALRCDPISGHVSLFWYQQALGQGPEFLTYFQNEAQLDKSGLPSDRFFAERPEGSVSTLKIQRTQQEDSAVYLCASSPLPGQSSYEQYFGPGTRLTVT.